This T cell receptor (beta chain) was captured in a study of long-term antiretroviral therapy in people with HIV (dated by TCRdb to between 2021 and 2022). The study in broad terms: Collection of the earliest samples took place about a decade ahead of the 2015 WHO recommendation for immediate ART, at a time when ART was typically delayed until CD4 counts fell. Whether ART initiation and durable HIV suppression were associated with changes in peripheral blood TRB repertoire composition and diversity was tested in a retrospective serial study. The cohort contributed about 190 cryopreserved PBMC samples from 30 adults with confirmed HIV infection, collected serially over a mean of approximately 6 years (range 1-12). Among the approximately 32 participants with HIV, ten to twelve were female. No cross-contamination during QIAcube processing was seen in test extractions of a monoclonal T-cell line run alongside roughly 30 polyclonal samples. Points the paper makes about the study in general: Because PBMC availability was limited, only the TCR beta chain was sequenced, with no alpha chain pairing. The repertoire was dominated across all time points by expanded TRB clones identified before ART initiation, although this dominance was seen to fluctuate and to decrease in many PLHIV after ART. Samples dated from the mid-2000s to the late 2010s, and the ART regimens used may be less effective than current ones. Because pre-ART samples had limited cell numbers, unsorted PBMC were profiled rather than sorted CD4+ and CD8+ T cells. Narrower CDR3 length ranges were observed in HIV repertoires than in controls, and an antigen-experienced repertoire with only a slight naive shift after ART was suggested by the network structure. Starting ART was linked to a significant rise in TRB diversity, yet even with long-term ART the diversity remained significantly lower than in transplant donor controls. Inferences about post-ART repertoire changes were limited because no data were available on ART adherence, viral resistance or therapy changes.

The immunoSEQ hsTCRB v3.0 assay was used at survey level resolution to sequence the TRB variable region. The targeted TRB sequencing depth was about 35,000-55,000 T-cell genomes per sample. TRB libraries were pooled and sequenced on an Illumina MiSeq using a v3 150-cycle kit. For the original study's pipeline: Repertoire analysis was run in R within a reproducible Nextflow workflow that covered QC, data transformation and analysis. LymphoSeq2, an R package for exploring AIRR-Seq data, was used to implement the custom analyses. A few samples that produced fewer than 5000 total TRB sequences were removed, so 190 or so HIV repertoires were analyzed. Of the 188 retained HIV repertoires, roughly 61 were collected before and around 130 after ART initiation. Repertoires were downsampled to 5000 TRB nucleotide sequences, with summary statistics averaged over 100 downsampling iterations. TRB sequences were retained for analysis only if CDR3 regions of at least seven amino acids were present. Diversity was measured with a Shannon entropy-derived clonality score and the Gini coefficient. In the repertoire networks, any two of the top 5000 CDR3 amino acid sequences were linked whenever the two sequences differed by an edit distance of one. For TRB CDR3 amino acid sequences, GLIPH2 was used to predict antigen specificity groups and MHC restriction. CDR3 amino acid sequences were matched against VDJdb and McPAS-TCR to flag known CMV, EBV, HIV or tissue antigen associations. Pre-ART, post-ART and control groups were compared with Wilcoxon signed-rank tests and Holm-Bonferroni correction. TCRdb stores this immuneACCESS table with in-frame sequences only. Part of the clones is absent; in the studies checked, under half of the shortfall reflects unresolved V genes, and no reason is known for the rest. V and J calls and clone size are as listed in that table; D and trimming were resolved from the DNA. The sample data list just over 20,000 clones, and 82% of these were observed just once. In total, the top ten clones hold roughly 4.8% of the sample.

Concerning this clone: The antigen it recognizes is unknown. Per-nucleotide qualities are absent, and no much larger clonotype sits a single base away.

Inclusion was restricted to participants for whom at least one PBMC sample before ART initiation and at least two post-ART samples were available. All participants with HIV were treated in the United States of America. Before DNA extraction, cryopreserved samples containing roughly 0.9-11 million PBMC were thawed and washed. At the time of the earliest PBMC sample for each participant with HIV, ages ranged from roughly 23 to 60 years. PBMC samples were contributed by each participant from 1-4 timepoints before ART initiation and 2-8 timepoints after ART initiation, with a median of 7 samples. For every participant, serial HIV viral load, CD4+ T-cell count, ART history and demographic data were obtained. A Qiagen kit on a QIAcube was used to extract genomic DNA from unsorted PBMC, with samples processed in batches of 12. Compared with germline, V lacks 2 bases and J lacks 1 base; bases without a gene match: 5. In the germline V gene, CDR1 corresponds to SGHDT and CDR2 to YYEEEE. The CDR3, cysteine through phenylalanine, is 16 amino acids long. Only CDR3 DNA is held: 48 bases, read in frame from base 1.

Sequenced here: unsorted PBMCs, sampled 0.5 years after starting antiretroviral therapy. The chain was built from TRBV5-6 and TRBJ2-5; TRBD2 matches 10 bases in the middle. This sequence originates from a man aged 18 to 29 with HIV. CDR3 region: CASSFGLADTQETQYF. The base sequence is TGTGCCAGCAGCTTTGGACTAGCGGATACCCAAGAGACCCAGTACTTC.